This T cell receptor beta chain was retrieved from a study of OX40 agonist ivuxolimab in advanced cancers. Notes on the study in general: Low normalized T-cell clonal expansion also characterized some of the nonresponders. CD4+ and CD8+ blood T cells expanded clonally by week 6 at 0.1 to 3.0 mg/kg.

As for this clone: Its antigen is unidentified.

Here immunoSEQ multiplex PCR was the method, and the copy in TCRdb shows in-frame clones only, minus some. The sample has 90,000 to 100,000 clones, 75% to 90% seen once; the top ten hold roughly 0.8%. In germline, CDR1 is MDHEN, CDR2 SYDVKM. The V and J ends lost 8 bases and 7 bases respectively, with 11 bases between them. The CDR3 is 12 residues long. The source is an adult with an advanced solid tumor such as melanoma, head and neck, liver or kidney cancer. The gene calls are TRBV28 and TRBJ2-2; D may be TRBD1 (5 bases). The specimen was CD4+ or CD8+ T cells sorted from blood, collected in a trial of the OX40 agonist ivuxolimab. CDR3 loop: CASRRDLGELFF. The CDR3 coding sequence is TGTGCCAGCCGCAGGGATCTCGGGGAGCTGTTTTTT.